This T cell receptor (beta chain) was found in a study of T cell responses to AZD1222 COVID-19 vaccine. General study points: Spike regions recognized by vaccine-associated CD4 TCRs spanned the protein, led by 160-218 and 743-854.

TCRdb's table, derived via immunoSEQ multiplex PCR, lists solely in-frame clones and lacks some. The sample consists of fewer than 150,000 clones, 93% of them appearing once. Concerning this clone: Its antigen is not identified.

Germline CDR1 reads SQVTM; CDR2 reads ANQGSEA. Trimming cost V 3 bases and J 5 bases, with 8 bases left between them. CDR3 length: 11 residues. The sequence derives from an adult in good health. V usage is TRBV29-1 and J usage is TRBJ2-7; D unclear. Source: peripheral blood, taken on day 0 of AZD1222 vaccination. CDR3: CSVDGDHEQYF. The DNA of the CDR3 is TGCAGCGTTGACGGTGACCACGAGCAGTACTTC.